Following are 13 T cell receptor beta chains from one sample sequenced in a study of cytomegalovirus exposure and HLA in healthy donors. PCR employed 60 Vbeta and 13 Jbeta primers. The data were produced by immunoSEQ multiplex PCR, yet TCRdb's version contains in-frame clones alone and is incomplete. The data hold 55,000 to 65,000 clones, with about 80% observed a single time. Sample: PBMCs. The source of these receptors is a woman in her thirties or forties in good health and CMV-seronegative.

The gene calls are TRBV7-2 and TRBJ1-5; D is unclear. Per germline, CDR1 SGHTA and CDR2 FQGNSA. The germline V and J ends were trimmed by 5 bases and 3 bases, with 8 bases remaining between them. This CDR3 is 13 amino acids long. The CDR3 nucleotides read TGTGCCAGCAGCCGGGAGTCCAATCAGCCCCAGCATTTT. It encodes CASSRESNQPQHF. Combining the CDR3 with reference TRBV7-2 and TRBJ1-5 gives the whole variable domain GAGVSQSPSNKVTEKGKDVELRCDPISGHTALYWYRQSLGQGLEFLIYFQGNSAPDKSGLPSDRFSAERTGGSVSTLTIQRTQQEDSAVYLCASSRESNQPQHFGDGTRLSIL.

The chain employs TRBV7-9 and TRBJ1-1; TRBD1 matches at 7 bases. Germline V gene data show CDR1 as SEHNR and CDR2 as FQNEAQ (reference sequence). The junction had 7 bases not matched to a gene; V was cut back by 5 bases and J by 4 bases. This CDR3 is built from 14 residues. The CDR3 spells CASSARQGGTEAFF. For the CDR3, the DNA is TGTGCCAGCAGCGCCAGACAGGGAGGCACTGAAGCTTTCTTT.

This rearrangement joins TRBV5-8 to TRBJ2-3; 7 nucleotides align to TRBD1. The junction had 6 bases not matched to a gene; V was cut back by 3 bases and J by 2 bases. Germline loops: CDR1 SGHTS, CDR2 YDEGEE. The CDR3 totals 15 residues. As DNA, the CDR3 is TGTGCCAGCAGCTCCCGGGACAGCTACACAGATACGCAGTATTTT. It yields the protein CASSSRDSYTDTQYF. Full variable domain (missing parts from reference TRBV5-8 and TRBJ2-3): EAGVTQSPTHLIKTRGQQATLRCSPISGHTSVYWYQQALGLGLQFLLWYDEGEERNRGNFPPRFSGRQFPNYSSELNVNALELEDSALYLCASSSRDSYTDTQYFGPGTRLTVL.

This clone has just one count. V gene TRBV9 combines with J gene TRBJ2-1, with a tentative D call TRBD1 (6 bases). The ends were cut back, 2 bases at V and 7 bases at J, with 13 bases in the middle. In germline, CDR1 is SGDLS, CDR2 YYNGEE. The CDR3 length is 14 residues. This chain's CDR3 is CASSVRGFENEQFF. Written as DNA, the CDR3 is TGTGCCAGCAGCGTCAGGGGTTTTGAGAATGAGCAGTTCTTC.

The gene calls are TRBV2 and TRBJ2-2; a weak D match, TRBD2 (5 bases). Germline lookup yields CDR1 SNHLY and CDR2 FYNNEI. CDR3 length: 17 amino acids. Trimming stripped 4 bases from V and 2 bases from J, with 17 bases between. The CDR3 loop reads CASSGRRLRTNTGELFF. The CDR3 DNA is TGTGCCAGCAGTGGACGCAGGCTTAGGACTAACACCGGGGAGCTGTTTTTT. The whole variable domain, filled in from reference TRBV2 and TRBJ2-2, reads EPEVTQTPSHQVTQMGQEVILRCVPISNHLYFYWYRQILGQKVEFLVSFYNNEISEKSEIFDDQFSVERPDGSNFTLKIRSTKLEDSAMYFCASSGRRLRTNTGELFFGEGSRLTVL.

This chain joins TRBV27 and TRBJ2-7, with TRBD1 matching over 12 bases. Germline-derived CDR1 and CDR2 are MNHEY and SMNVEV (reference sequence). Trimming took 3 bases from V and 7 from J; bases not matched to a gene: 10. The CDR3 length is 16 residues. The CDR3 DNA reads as TGTGCCAGCAGTTTGACGCCGGGACAGGGGGCCAGTGAGCAGTACTTC. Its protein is CASSLTPGQGASEQYF.

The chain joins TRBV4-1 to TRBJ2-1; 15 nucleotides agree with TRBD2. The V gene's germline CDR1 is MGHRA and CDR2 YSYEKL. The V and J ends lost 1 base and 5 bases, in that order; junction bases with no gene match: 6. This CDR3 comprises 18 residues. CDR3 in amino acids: CASSQVGTSGRFHNEQFF. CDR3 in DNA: TGCGCCAGCAGCCAAGTTGGGACTAGCGGGAGGTTCCACAATGAGCAGTTCTTC.

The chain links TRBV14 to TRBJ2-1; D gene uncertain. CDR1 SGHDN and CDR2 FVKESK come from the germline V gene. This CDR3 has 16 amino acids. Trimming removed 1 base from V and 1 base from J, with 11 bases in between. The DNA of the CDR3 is TGTGCCAGCAGCCAAGTTCTGGGCTCGTCCTACAATGAGCAGTTCTTC. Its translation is CASSQVLGSSYNEQFF.

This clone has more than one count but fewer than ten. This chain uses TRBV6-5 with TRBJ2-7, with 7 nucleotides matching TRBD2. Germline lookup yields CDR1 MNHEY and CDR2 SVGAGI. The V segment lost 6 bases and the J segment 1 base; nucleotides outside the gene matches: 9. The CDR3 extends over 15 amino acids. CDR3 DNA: TGTGCCAGCAGGACAACCGGGACTATGTCCTACGAGCAGTACTTC. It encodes CASRTTGTMSYEQYF.

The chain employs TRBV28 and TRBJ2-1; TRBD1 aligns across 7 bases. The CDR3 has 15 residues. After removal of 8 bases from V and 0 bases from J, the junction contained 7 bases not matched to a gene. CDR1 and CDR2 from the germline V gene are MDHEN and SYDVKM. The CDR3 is CASHSGTASYNEQFF. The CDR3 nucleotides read TGTGCCAGCCACTCCGGGACAGCCTCCTACAATGAGCAGTTCTTC.

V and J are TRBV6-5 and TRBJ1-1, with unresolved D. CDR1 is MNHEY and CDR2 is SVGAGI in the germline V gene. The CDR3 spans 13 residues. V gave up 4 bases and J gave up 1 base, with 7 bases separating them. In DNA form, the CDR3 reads TGTGCCAGCAGTTTCTCCTCGAACACTGAAGCTTTCTTT. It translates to CASSFSSNTEAFF.

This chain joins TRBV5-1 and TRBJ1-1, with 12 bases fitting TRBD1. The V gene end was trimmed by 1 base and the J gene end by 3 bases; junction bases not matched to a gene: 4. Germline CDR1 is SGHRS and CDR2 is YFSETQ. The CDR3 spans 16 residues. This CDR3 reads CASSLLGQGADTEAFF. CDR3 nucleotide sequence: TGCGCCAGCAGCTTGCTGGGACAGGGGGCTGACACTGAAGCTTTCTTT.

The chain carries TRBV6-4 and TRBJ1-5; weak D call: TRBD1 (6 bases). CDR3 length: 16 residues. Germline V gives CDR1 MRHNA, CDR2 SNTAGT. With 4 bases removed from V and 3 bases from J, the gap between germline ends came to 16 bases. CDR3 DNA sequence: TGTGCCAGCAGTGGCACAGGGAAGGGAATCAATCAGCCCCAGCATTTT. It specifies CASSGTGKGINQPQHF.